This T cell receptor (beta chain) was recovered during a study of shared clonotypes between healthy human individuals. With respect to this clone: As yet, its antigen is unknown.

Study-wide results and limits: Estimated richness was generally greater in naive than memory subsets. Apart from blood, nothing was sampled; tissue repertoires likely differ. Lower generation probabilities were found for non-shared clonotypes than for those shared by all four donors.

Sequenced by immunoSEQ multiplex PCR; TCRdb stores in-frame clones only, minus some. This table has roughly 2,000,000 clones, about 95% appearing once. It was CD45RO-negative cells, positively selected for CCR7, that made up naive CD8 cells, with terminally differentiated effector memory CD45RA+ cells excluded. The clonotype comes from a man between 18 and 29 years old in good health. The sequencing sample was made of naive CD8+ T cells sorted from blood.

The CDR3 DNA reads as TGTGCCAGCTCACCGGGCCCCGGGCCCCACACAGATACGCAGTATTTT. Translation gives CASSPGPGPHTDTQYF. The chain is built from TRBV18 and TRBJ2-3; D remains ambiguous. Germline V CDR1 and CDR2: KGHSH, LQKENI. CDR3 length: 16 amino acids. Deletions cut 3 bases from V and 2 bases from J, with 15 bases between.